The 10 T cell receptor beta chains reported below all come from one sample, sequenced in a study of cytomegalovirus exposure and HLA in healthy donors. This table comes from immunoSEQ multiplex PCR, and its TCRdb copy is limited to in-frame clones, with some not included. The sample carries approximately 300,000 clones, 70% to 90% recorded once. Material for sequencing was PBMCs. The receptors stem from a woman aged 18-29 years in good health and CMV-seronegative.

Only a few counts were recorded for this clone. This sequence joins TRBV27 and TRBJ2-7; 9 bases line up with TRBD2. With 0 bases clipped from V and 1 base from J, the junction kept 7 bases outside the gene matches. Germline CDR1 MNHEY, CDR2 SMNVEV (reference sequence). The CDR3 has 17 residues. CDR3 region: CASSLSGVTSGSYEQYF. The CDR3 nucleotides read TGTGCCAGCAGTTTATCGGGGGTTACTAGCGGGTCCTACGAGCAGTACTTC.

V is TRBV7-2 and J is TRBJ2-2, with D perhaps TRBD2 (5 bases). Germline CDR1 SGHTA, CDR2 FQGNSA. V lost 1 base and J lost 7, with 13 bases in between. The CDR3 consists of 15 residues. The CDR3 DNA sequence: TGTGCCAGCAGCTTAGGTGGGCGGGTTGGCGGGGAGCTGTTTTTT. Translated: CASSLGGRVGGELFF.

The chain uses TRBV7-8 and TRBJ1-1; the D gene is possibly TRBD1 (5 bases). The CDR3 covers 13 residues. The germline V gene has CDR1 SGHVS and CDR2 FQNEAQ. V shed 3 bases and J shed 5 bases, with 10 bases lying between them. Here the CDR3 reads CASSLLGGTEAFF. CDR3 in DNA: TGTGCCAGCAGCTTGTTGGGGGGGACTGAAGCTTTCTTT.

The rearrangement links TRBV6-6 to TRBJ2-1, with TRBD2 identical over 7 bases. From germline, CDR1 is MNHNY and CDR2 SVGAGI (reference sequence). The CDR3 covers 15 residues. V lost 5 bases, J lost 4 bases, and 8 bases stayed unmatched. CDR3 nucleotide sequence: TGTGCCAGCAGTACCCGGGACTACCCTTACAATGAGCAGTTCTTC. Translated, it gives CASSTRDYPYNEQFF.

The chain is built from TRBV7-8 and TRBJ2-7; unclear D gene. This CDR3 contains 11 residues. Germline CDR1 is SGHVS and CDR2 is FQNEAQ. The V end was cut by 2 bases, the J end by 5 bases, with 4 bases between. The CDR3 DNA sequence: TGTGCCAGCAGCTTACTCGACGAGCAGTACTTC. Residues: CASSLLDEQYF.

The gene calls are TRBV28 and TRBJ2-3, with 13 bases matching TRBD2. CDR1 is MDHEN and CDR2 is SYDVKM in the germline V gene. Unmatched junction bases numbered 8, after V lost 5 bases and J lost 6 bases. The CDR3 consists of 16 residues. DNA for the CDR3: TGTGCCAGCAGTGTACTAGCGGGAGGGGCTCCCGATACGCAGTATTTT. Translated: CASSVLAGGAPDTQYF.

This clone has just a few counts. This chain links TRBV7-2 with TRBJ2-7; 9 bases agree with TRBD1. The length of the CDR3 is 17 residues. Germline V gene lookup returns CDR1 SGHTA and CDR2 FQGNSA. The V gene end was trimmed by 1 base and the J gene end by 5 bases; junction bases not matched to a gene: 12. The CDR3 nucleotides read TGTGCCAGCAGCTTAGTAGGGTGGGGACAGGGCTTGCACGAGCAGTACTTC. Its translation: CASSLVGWGQGLHEQYF.

This CDR3 reads CASSYSSGTGELFF. The CDR3 DNA sequence: TGTGCCAGCAGTTACTCCTCGGGAACCGGGGAGCTGTTTTTT. This rearrangement joins TRBV6-5 to TRBJ2-2; D is possibly TRBD2 (5 bases). Germline CDR1 MNHEY, CDR2 SVGAGI. The V end was cut by 0 bases, the J end by 5 bases, with 7 bases between. This CDR3 has 14 residues.

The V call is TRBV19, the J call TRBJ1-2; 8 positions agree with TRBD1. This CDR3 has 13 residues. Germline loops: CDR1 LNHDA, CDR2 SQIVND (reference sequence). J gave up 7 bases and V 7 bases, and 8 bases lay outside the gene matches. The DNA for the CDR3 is TGTGCCAGTAACCCGACAGGGGCGTTTGGCTACACCTTC. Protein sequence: CASNPTGAFGYTF.

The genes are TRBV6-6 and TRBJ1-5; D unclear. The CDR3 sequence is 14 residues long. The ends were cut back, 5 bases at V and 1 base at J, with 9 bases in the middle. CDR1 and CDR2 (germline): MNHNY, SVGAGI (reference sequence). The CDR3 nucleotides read TGTGCCAGCAGTCCTTCCGGGAGCAATCAGCCCCAGCATTTT. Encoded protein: CASSPSGSNQPQHF.